This T cell receptor beta chain was captured by sequencing in a study of cytomegalovirus exposure and HLA in healthy donors. General study results and limits: Specific recognition of CMV antigens was confirmed in vitro for a few chains (all CMV-associated). The investigators catalogued some 160 TCR beta chains as cytomegalovirus-associated.

Profiled with immunoSEQ multiplex PCR; TCRdb holds only in-frame clones, not every one. The sample holds approximately 140,000 clones, more than 75% seen once. The CDR3 runs to 16 residues. The ends were cut back, 1 base at V and 6 bases at J, with 18 bases in the middle. CDR1 is SGDLS, CDR2 YYNGEE, per germline. In its sample, this clone was seen once. The target antigen is unknown. These donors were members of the roughly 120-subject validation cohort, a group separate from the approximately 670-subject first cohort. The rearrangement uses TRBV9 and TRBJ2-3; D perhaps matches TRBD2 (5 bases). This receptor was taken from a man aged 18 to 29 in good health and CMV-seropositive. The sample taken for sequencing was PBMCs. The chain's CDR3 is CASSVSSGFPRDTQYF. The CDR3 DNA follows: TGTGCCAGCAGCGTATCCTCGGGGTTCCCACGGGATACGCAGTATTTT.